Listed below are T cell receptor beta chains from one sample, sequenced in a study of blood T cells in healthy people across ages. TCRdb reprocessed the 5' RACE reads via MiXCR and lists one record per CDR3 protein. Among 1.8 million or so distinct CDR3 sequences, about two fifths were seen once, and the ten largest hold under 25%. The source material was blood. The source is a human donor in good health. CDR3s include the opening cysteine and the closing phenylalanine or tryptophan. The order of the fields is J gene, V gene, D gene, clone size, CDR3 DNA, CDR3 protein. D genes are given only for firm matches. Not all rows give a size; the values are once, few, many and, for expanded clones, a class.

J gene: TRBJ2-6; V gene: TRBV27; D gene: NA; clone size: NA; CDR3 DNA: TGTGCCAGCAGTTTGAAAACCCCTGGGACCAACGTCCTGACTTTC; CDR3 protein: CASSLKTPGTNVLTF
J gene: TRBJ2-1; V gene: TRBV20-1; D gene: NA; clone size: NA; CDR3 DNA: TGCAGTGTATTAGTTGGGCAAGAGCCCAATGAGCAGTTCTTC; CDR3 protein: CSVLVGQEPNEQFF
J gene: TRBJ2-1; V gene: TRBV12-3/TRBV12-4; D gene: NA; clone size: many; CDR3 DNA: TGTGCCAGCATTTCGAGGAGCAACAATGAGCAGTTCTTC; CDR3 protein: CASISRSNNEQFF
J gene: TRBJ1-2; V gene: TRBV5-1; D gene: NA; clone size: NA; CDR3 DNA: TGCGCCAGCAGCTTGGGCTCCGGGCCCGCGGAGGGCTATGGCTACACCTTC; CDR3 protein: CASSLGSGPAEGYGYTF
J gene: TRBJ2-7; V gene: TRBV6-2/TRBV6-3; D gene: NA; clone size: NA; CDR3 DNA: TGTGCCAGCACTAGCGACCACTACGAGCAGTACTTC; CDR3 protein: CASTSDHYEQYF
J gene: TRBJ2-1; V gene: TRBV20-1; D gene: NA; clone size: NA; CDR3 DNA: TGCAGTGCTAGAGATCTCAGTCAAGGGTACGGAATGTACAGTGAGCAGTTCTTC; CDR3 protein: CSARDLSQGYGMYSEQFF
J gene: TRBJ2-5; V gene: TRBV12-3/TRBV12-4; D gene: NA; clone size: NA; CDR3 DNA: TGTGCCAGCAGTCCTCGGGGGCGCCCCGAGACCCAGTACTTC; CDR3 protein: CASSPRGRPETQYF
J gene: TRBJ2-7; V gene: TRBV24-1; D gene: TRBD1; clone size: few; CDR3 DNA: TGTGCCACCAGTGACCCCCGAGGGGGCAACGAGCAGTACTTC; CDR3 protein: CATSDPRGGNEQYF
J gene: TRBJ1-1; V gene: TRBV12-3/TRBV12-4; D gene: NA; clone size: NA; CDR3 DNA: TGTGCCAGCAGTTTATCTGCTGGGGACACTGAAGCTTTCTTT; CDR3 protein: CASSLSAGDTEAFF
J gene: TRBJ2-4; V gene: TRBV6-6; D gene: NA; clone size: NA; CDR3 DNA: TGTGCCAGCAGTTACTCGGAGGGGCTTGGCATTCAGTACTTC; CDR3 protein: CASSYSEGLGIQYF
J gene: TRBJ2-3; V gene: TRBV4-1; D gene: TRBD2; clone size: few; CDR3 DNA: TGCGCCAGCAGCCAACCGACTAGCGGGTCTTTTACGGATACGCAGTATTTT; CDR3 protein: CASSQPTSGSFTDTQYF
J gene: TRBJ1-1; V gene: TRBV12-3/TRBV12-4; D gene: NA; clone size: few; CDR3 DNA: TGTGCCAGCAGTGCTGGAGGCTTAACTGAAGCTTTCTTT; CDR3 protein: CASSAGGLTEAFF
J gene: TRBJ2-5; V gene: TRBV7-2; D gene: NA; clone size: NA; CDR3 DNA: TGTGCCAGCAGCTTATACGGGCGGCAAGAGACCCAGTACTTC; CDR3 protein: CASSLYGRQETQYF
J gene: TRBJ2-5; V gene: TRBV5-1; D gene: NA; clone size: NA; CDR3 DNA: TGCGCCAGCAGCTGGAGGGGTGGCCCCCGAGACCCGTTGCAGTACTTC; CDR3 protein: CASSWRGGPRDPLQYF
J gene: TRBJ2-2; V gene: TRBV20-1; D gene: TRBD2; clone size: once; CDR3 DNA: TGCAGTGCTAGAACGGGACTACCGAACACCGGGGAGCTGTTTTTT; CDR3 protein: CSARTGLPNTGELFF
J gene: TRBJ2-5; V gene: TRBV4-3; D gene: NA; clone size: NA; CDR3 DNA: TGCGCCAGCAGCCGGCTCGCGGAGGGAGAGACCCAGTACTTC; CDR3 protein: CASSRLAEGETQYF
J gene: TRBJ2-5; V gene: TRBV3-1; D gene: TRBD2; clone size: NA; CDR3 DNA: TGTGCCAGCAGTCAAACTAGCGGGGGGCCGGCGACCCAGTACTTC; CDR3 protein: CASSQTSGGPATQYF
J gene: TRBJ1-1; V gene: TRBV11-2; D gene: NA; clone size: NA; CDR3 DNA: TGTGCCAGCAGCCGTTCACAGAAAGCTTTCTTT; CDR3 protein: CASSRSQKAFF
J gene: TRBJ2-1; V gene: TRBV18; D gene: TRBD2; clone size: NA; CDR3 DNA: TGTGCCAGCTCACCTAGCGGGGGGCCCGATGAGCAGTTCTTC; CDR3 protein: CASSPSGGPDEQFF
J gene: TRBJ2-1; V gene: TRBV7-8; D gene: TRBD2; clone size: NA; CDR3 DNA: TGTGCCAGCTTCCTAGCGGGGGGTCTCTTAGATGAGCAGTTCTTC; CDR3 protein: CASFLAGGLLDEQFF
J gene: TRBJ2-1; V gene: TRBV27; D gene: TRBD2; clone size: NA; CDR3 DNA: TGTGCCAGCAGTTTAGGGCTGGGGGGGAATGAGCAGTTCTTC; CDR3 protein: CASSLGLGGNEQFF
J gene: TRBJ1-4; V gene: TRBV19; D gene: NA; clone size: once; CDR3 DNA: TGTGCCAGTAGGACCCCAGGGAACCCTAATGAAAAACTGTTTTTT; CDR3 protein: CASRTPGNPNEKLFF
J gene: TRBJ1-3; V gene: TRBV10-3; D gene: NA; clone size: NA; CDR3 DNA: TGTGCCATCAGTGAGAGGTTGGGCGCTTCTGGAAACACCATATATTTT; CDR3 protein: CAISERLGASGNTIYF
J gene: TRBJ2-1; V gene: TRBV2; D gene: NA; clone size: few; CDR3 DNA: TGTGCCAGCAGTCCCAGGACCGATGACAATGAGCAGTTCTTC; CDR3 protein: CASSPRTDDNEQFF
J gene: TRBJ2-5; V gene: TRBV29-1; D gene: NA; clone size: NA; CDR3 DNA: TGCAGCGTTAAACCAAGGGGGTTGGAGACCCAGTACTTC; CDR3 protein: CSVKPRGLETQYF
J gene: TRBJ1-2; V gene: TRBV28; D gene: NA; clone size: few; CDR3 DNA: TGTGCCAGCGGAACGCTTTTTGGCTACACCTTC; CDR3 protein: CASGTLFGYTF
J gene: TRBJ2-7; V gene: TRBV15; D gene: TRBD1; clone size: NA; CDR3 DNA: TGTGCCACCAGCAGAGCCCGGACAGGGGGGATTCTCCACGAGCAGTACTTC; CDR3 protein: CATSRARTGGILHEQYF
J gene: TRBJ1-1; V gene: TRBV7-2; D gene: TRBD1; clone size: few; CDR3 DNA: TGTGCCAGCAGCTCACTCCCGGGACAGGGGAACACTGAAGCTTTCTTT; CDR3 protein: CASSSLPGQGNTEAFF
J gene: TRBJ2-1; V gene: TRBV5-1; D gene: TRBD2; clone size: NA; CDR3 DNA: TGCGCCAGCAGCTTCCTGGCGGGGGATCCCTACAATGAGCAGTTCTTC; CDR3 protein: CASSFLAGDPYNEQFF
J gene: TRBJ2-3; V gene: TRBV13; D gene: NA; clone size: NA; CDR3 DNA: TGTGCCAGCAGCCCACGCTTCCTAGCTAACACAGATACGCAGTATTTT; CDR3 protein: CASSPRFLANTDTQYF
J gene: TRBJ2-1; V gene: TRBV5-1; D gene: TRBD2; clone size: NA; CDR3 DNA: TGCGCCAGCAGCCCGAGCGGGACTAGCATAAACAATGAGCAGTTCTTC; CDR3 protein: CASSPSGTSINNEQFF
J gene: TRBJ1-1; V gene: TRBV15; D gene: NA; clone size: NA; CDR3 DNA: TGTGCCACCAGCAGCTGGGAATCAGGGGACGTAGCTTTCTTT; CDR3 protein: CATSSWESGDVAFF
J gene: TRBJ2-7; V gene: TRBV5-1; D gene: NA; clone size: few; CDR3 DNA: TGCGCCAGCAGCCTCGAGGGCCGTCGCTACGAGCAGTACTTC; CDR3 protein: CASSLEGRRYEQYF
J gene: TRBJ2-7; V gene: TRBV2; D gene: NA; clone size: NA; CDR3 DNA: TGTGCCAGCAGTAAGGGGATTGCAGCATACGAGCAGTACTTC; CDR3 protein: CASSKGIAAYEQYF
J gene: TRBJ2-7; V gene: TRBV7-9; D gene: NA; clone size: NA; CDR3 DNA: TGTGCCAGCAGCAACTCTAACAGGGCCCCCCTCTACGAGCAGTACTTC; CDR3 protein: CASSNSNRAPLYEQYF
J gene: TRBJ2-2; V gene: TRBV5-5; D gene: NA; clone size: NA; CDR3 DNA: TGTGCCAGCAGCTCAGGACAGTTCGCGAACACCGGGGAGCTGTTTTTT; CDR3 protein: CASSSGQFANTGELFF